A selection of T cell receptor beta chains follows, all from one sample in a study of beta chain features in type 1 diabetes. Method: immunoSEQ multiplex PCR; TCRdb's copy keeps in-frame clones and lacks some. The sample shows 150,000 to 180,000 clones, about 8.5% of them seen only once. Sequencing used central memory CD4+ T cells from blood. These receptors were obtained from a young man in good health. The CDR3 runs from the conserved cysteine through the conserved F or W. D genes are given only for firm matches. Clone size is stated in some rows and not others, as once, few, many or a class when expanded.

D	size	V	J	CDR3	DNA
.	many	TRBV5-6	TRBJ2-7	CASRRTGSYEQYF	TGTGCCAGCAGGCGAACAGGATCCTACGAGCAGTACTTC
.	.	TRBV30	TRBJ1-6	CACRLWRHNSPLHF	TGTGCCTGCCGCCTTTGGAGGCATAATTCACCCCTCCACTTT
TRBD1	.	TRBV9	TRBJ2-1	CASSADRGGDNEQFF	TGTGCCAGCAGCGCGGACAGGGGTGGTGACAATGAGCAGTTCTTC
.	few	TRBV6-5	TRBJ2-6	CATSTTQSNVLTF	TGTGCCACCTCAACGACTCAATCTAACGTCCTGACTTTC
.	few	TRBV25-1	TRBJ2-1	CATCSYNEQFF	TGTGCCACCTGCTCCTACAATGAGCAGTTCTTC
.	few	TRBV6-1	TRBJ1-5	CASSAQASNQPQHF	TGTGCCAGCAGTGCACAGGCTAGCAATCAGCCCCAGCATTTT
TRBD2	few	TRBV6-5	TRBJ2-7	CASSWGGVVSEQYF	TGTGCCAGTAGTTGGGGGGGTGTAGTGAGCGAGCAGTACTTC
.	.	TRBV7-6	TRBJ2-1	CASSFPYSGNEQFF	TGTGCCAGCAGCTTTCCGTACTCGGGTAATGAGCAGTTCTTC
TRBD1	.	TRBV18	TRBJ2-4	CASSPSTGGAGKNIQYF	TGTGCCAGCTCACCATCGACAGGGGGCGCGGGAAAAAACATTCAGTACTTC
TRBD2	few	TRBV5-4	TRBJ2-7	CASSGGLAGINEQYF	TGTGCCAGCAGCGGAGGACTAGCGGGGATCAACGAGCAGTACTTC
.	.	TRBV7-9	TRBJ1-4	CASSLRGPGEKLFF	TGTGCCAGCAGCTTAAGGGGTCCGGGTGAAAAACTGTTTTTT
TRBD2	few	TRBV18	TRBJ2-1	CASSPPSGVTYNEQFF	TGTGCCAGCTCACCACCGAGCGGGGTGACCTACAATGAGCAGTTCTTC
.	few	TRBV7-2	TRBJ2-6	CASSLGGGISGANVLTF	TGTGCCAGCAGCTTAGGCGGAGGGATCTCTGGGGCCAACGTCCTGACTTTC
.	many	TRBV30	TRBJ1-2	CAWSIQGNYGYTF	TGTGCCTGGAGTATTCAGGGCAACTATGGCTACACCTTC
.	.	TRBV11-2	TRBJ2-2	CASSLAGVAGELFF	TGTGCCAGCAGCTTAGCGGGTGTAGCCGGGGAGCTGTTTTTT
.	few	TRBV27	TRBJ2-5	CASSYSYRSQETQYF	TGTGCCAGCAGTTACTCATATAGAAGCCAAGAGACCCAGTACTTC
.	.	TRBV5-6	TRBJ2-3	CASSLGGFDTDTQYF	TGTGCCAGCAGCTTGGGAGGGTTTGACACAGATACGCAGTATTTT
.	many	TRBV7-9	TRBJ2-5	CASSFRRGGETQYF	TGTGCCAGCAGCTTCCGCCGGGGAGGAGAGACCCAGTACTTC
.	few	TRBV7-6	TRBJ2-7	CASSLGPDYEQYF	TGTGCCAGCAGCTTAGGGCCAGACTACGAGCAGTACTTC
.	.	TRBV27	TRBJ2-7	CASMPRWGRGYEQYF	TGTGCCAGCATGCCCCGGTGGGGGCGAGGCTACGAGCAGTACTTC
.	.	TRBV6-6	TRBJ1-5	CASSYSPGQPQHF	TGTGCCAGCAGTTACTCTCCGGGTCAGCCCCAGCATTTT
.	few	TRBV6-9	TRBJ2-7	CASSPRQTSSYEQYF	TGTGCCAGCAGCCCGAGACAAACGAGCTCCTACGAGCAGTACTTC
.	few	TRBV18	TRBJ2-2	CASSPYSAGELFF	TGTGCCAGCTCACCATACTCTGCCGGGGAGCTGTTTTTT
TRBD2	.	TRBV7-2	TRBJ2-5	CASSITSGRETQYF	TGTGCCAGCAGCATCACTAGCGGGAGGGAGACCCAGTACTTC
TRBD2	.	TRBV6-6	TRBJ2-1	CASSRTSGGYNEQFF	TGTGCCAGCAGTCGGACTAGCGGGGGATACAATGAGCAGTTCTTC
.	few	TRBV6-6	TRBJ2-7	CASSYEGSGSYEQYF	TGTGCCAGCAGTTACGAGGGTAGCGGTTCCTACGAGCAGTACTTC